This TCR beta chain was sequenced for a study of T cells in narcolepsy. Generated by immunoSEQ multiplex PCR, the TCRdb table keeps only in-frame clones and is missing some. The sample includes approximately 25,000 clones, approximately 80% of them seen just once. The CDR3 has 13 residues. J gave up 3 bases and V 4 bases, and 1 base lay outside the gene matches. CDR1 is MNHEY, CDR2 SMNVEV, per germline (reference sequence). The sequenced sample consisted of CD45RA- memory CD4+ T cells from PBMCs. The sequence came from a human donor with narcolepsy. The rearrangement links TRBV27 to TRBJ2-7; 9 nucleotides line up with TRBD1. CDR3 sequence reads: CASSSTGGYEQYF. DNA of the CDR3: TGTGCCAGCAGTTCGACAGGGGGCTACGAGCAGTACTTC.